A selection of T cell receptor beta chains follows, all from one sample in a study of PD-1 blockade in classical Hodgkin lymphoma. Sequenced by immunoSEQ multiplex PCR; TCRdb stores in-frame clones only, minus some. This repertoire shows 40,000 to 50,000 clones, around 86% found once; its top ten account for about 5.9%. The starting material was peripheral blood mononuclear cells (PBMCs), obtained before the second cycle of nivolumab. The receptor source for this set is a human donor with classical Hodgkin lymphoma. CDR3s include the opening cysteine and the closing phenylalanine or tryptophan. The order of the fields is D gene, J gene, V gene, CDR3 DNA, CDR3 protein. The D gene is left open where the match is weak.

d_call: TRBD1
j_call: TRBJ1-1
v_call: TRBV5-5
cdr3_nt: TGTGCCAGCAGCTTAACAGGGGCCACTGAAGCTTTCTTT
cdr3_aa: CASSLTGATEAFF

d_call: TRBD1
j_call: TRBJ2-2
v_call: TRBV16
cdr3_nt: TGTGCCAGCAGCCAGAGGACAGGGCGTACCGGGGAGCTGTTTTTT
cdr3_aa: CASSQRTGRTGELFF

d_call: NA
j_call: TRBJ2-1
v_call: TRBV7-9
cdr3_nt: TGTGCCAGCAGCCCGGCACAAGCGTCCTACAATGAGCAGTTCTTC
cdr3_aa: CASSPAQASYNEQFF

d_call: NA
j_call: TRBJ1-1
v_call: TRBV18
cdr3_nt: TGTGCCAGCTCACCGGACCGGATGAACACTGAAGCTTTCTTT
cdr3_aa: CASSPDRMNTEAFF

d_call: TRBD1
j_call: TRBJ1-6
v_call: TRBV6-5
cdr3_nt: TGTGCCAGCAGCCTCGGGACAGCCTATTCACCCCTCCACTTT
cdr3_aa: CASSLGTAYSPLHF

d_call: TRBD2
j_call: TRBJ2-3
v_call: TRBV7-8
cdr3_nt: TGTGCCAGCCAACCTAGCGGGAGAGACGGCACAGATACGCAGTATTTT
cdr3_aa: CASQPSGRDGTDTQYF

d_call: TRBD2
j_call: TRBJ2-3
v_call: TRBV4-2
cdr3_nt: TGTGCCAGCAGCCAAGGGACTAGCGGAACCACAGATACGCAGTATTTT
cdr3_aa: CASSQGTSGTTDTQYF

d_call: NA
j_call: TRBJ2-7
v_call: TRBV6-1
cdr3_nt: TGTGCCAGCAGTGATTACGAGCAGTACTTC
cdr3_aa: CASSDYEQYF

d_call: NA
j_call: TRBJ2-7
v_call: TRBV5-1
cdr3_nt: TGCGCCAGCAGCTTATTTCTCGGGGCTTCCTACGAGCAGTACTTC
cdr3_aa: CASSLFLGASYEQYF

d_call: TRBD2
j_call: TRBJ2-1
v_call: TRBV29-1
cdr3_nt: TGCAGCGTTGAAGGTCTAGCGGGGGGTTACTCCTACAATGAGCAGTTCTTC
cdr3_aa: CSVEGLAGGYSYNEQFF

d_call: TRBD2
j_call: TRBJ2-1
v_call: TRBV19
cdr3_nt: TGTGCCAGTAGTATGGGGGACTACCCCAATGAGCAGTTCTTC
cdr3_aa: CASSMGDYPNEQFF

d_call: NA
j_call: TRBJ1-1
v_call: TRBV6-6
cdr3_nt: TGTGCCAGCAGTTGGACAGTTGAAGCTTTCTTT
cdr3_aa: CASSWTVEAFF

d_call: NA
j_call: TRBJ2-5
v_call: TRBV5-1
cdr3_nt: TGCGCCAGCAGCTTGGTGAGGGGCGGGAACCAAGAGACCCAGTACTTC
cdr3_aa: CASSLVRGGNQETQYF